The 9 T cell receptor beta chains given below trace back to one sample, sequenced in a study of technical replicates of blood from a handful of donors. Profiling relied on immunoSEQ multiplex PCR, and the TCRdb table lists in-frame clones only, not all of them. The table has roughly 50,000 clones, 93% seen once. Material for sequencing was PBMCs. These receptors all stem from a human donor in good health. Some clones in this sample may be carry-over from other donors' samples.

The rearrangement uses TRBV15 and TRBJ2-6; 8 bases are a match to TRBD2. The CDR3 is made up of 17 amino acids. V lost 1 base, J lost 1 base, and 3 bases stayed unmatched. CDR1 and CDR2 from the germline V gene are LNHNV and YYDKDF (reference sequence). The CDR3 spells CATSRAGGQSGANVLTF. The CDR3 region has the DNA TGTGCCACCAGCAGAGCGGGAGGGCAGTCTGGGGCCAACGTCCTGACTTTC.

V and J are TRBV4-1 and TRBJ1-4; maybe TRBD1 (6 bases). V lost 1 base, J lost 3 bases, and 9 bases lay in between. The CDR3 totals 15 residues. The V gene's germline CDR1 is MGHRA and CDR2 YSYEKL. DNA of the CDR3: TGCGCCAGCAGCCAAGTGGACAGCTCTAATGAAAAACTGTTTTTT. This codes for CASSQVDSSNEKLFF.

The chain uses TRBV2 and TRBJ2-5; D is possibly TRBD2 (5 bases). Trimming took 4 bases from V and 6 from J, leaving 12 bases between them. The CDR3 contains 13 residues. The germline V gene has CDR1 SNHLY and CDR2 FYNNEI. In DNA form, the CDR3 reads TGTGCCAGCAGTGTCGGACTGACCCAGACCCAGTACTTC. It specifies CASSVGLTQTQYF.

This chain links TRBV19 with TRBJ1-3; 9 positions match TRBD1. Germline V gene sequence: CDR1 LNHDA, CDR2 SQIVND (reference sequence). The CDR3 has 13 amino acids. CDR3 nucleotides: TGTGGATCCGGGACAGGGTATGGAAACACCATATATTTT. It yields the protein CGSGTGYGNTIYF.

In its sample, this clone was seen once. The rearrangement joins TRBV11-1 to TRBJ2-2; 11 bases agree with TRBD2. Losses at the gene ends were 6 bases for V and 6 bases for J; bases not matched to a gene: 3. Germline V gene lookup returns CDR1 SGHAT and CDR2 FQDESV (reference sequence). CDR3 length equals 14 residues. The CDR3 DNA reads TGTGCCAGCAGTTGGGGACTAGCGGCCGGGGAGCTGTTTTTT. It translates to CASSWGLAAGELFF.

This clone was seen only once. This sequence joins TRBV19 and TRBJ2-6, with D hard to call. Trimming shortened V by 5 bases and J by 2 bases, and 10 bases separated the two germline ends. There are 15 residues in the CDR3. The germline gives CDR1 LNHDA, CDR2 SQIVND (reference sequence). CDR3 sequence: CASSPLEAGANVLTF. CDR3 DNA sequence: TGTGCCAGTAGTCCACTCGAGGCTGGGGCCAACGTCCTGACTTTC.

This clone appeared a single time. The chain is built from TRBV5-1 and TRBJ1-6; no definite D call. Trimming took 0 bases from V and 2 from J, leaving 6 bases between them. CDR3 length equals 15 residues. CDR1 and CDR2 (germline): SGHRS, YFSETQ. The DNA of the CDR3 is TGCGCCAGCAGCTTGGCCAGGCCCTATAATTCACCCCTCCACTTT. Amino acid sequence: CASSLARPYNSPLHF.

For the CDR3, the DNA is TGTGCCAGCAGTTCATGGGGGGGCGCGGGTGAAAAACTGTTTTTT. It specifies CASSSWGGAGEKLFF. V and J are TRBV27 and TRBJ1-4; D might be TRBD1 (6 bases). Between the trimmed V and J ends, which lost 4 bases and 7 bases, there was a span of 16 bases. CDR3 length equals 15 residues. Germline V lookup: CDR1 MNHEY, CDR2 SMNVEV (reference sequence).

The chain links TRBV10-3 to TRBJ1-3; D gene ambiguous. With 3 bases removed from V and 0 bases from J, the gap between germline ends came to 9 bases. The CDR3 has 15 amino acids. Germline values: CDR1 ENHRY, CDR2 SYGVKD. This CDR3 reads CAISETGGSGNTIYF. CDR3 coding DNA: TGTGCCATCAGTGAAACGGGAGGCTCTGGAAACACCATATATTTT.